Here is one T cell receptor (beta chain) with its context. Libraries were prepared by immunoSEQ multiplex PCR; TCRdb keeps only in-frame clonotypes and omits some of them. Among some 260,000 clones listed, approximately 79% were seen once. These data come from a study of blood T cell repertoires in COVID-19. About the research overall: There were acute and convalescent COVID-19 samples, and they came from the United States, Italy and Spain.

Participants were placed into cohorts based on the clinical history they reported. Germline lookup yields CDR1 SGHRS and CDR2 YFSETQ. The ends lost 0 bases at V and 4 bases at J; junction bases unmatched: 6. The CDR3 has 15 amino acids. This TCR derives from a man aged 25 to 40 with acute COVID-19. The rearrangement links TRBV5-1 to TRBJ2-5, with 7 bases matching TRBD1. Sequencing was performed on PBMCs or T cells enriched from blood (not recorded which). Here the CDR3 DNA reads TGCGCCAGCAGCTTGGACAGGGGAAGAGGAGAGACCCAGTACTTC. Encoded protein: CASSLDRGRGETQYF.